These 4 T cell receptor beta chains were sequenced from one sample in a study of blood T cell repertoires in COVID-19. Clones were sequenced by immunoSEQ multiplex PCR, and TCRdb holds only the in-frame ones, with some missing. This table has some 490,000 clones, around 85% appearing once. Sequenced sample: peripheral blood. The origin of the receptors is a human donor in a cohort sampled during active COVID-19.

The chain recombines TRBV27 with TRBJ2-3, with D perhaps TRBD1 (5 bases). The CDR3 contains 15 residues. The V end lost 4 bases, the J end lost 4 bases, and 15 bases lay between the germline ends. Germline loops: CDR1 MNHEY, CDR2 SMNVEV (reference sequence). CDR3 DNA: TGTGCCAGCAGTTCTGTAGGGGTGGATGCAGATACGCAGTATTTT. This sequence encodes CASSSVGVDADTQYF.

The chain carries TRBV28 and TRBJ2-2, with 10 bases lining up with TRBD1. The CDR3 loop spans 15 amino acids. Germline values: CDR1 MDHEN, CDR2 SYDVKM. Trimming took 3 bases from V and 6 from J; bases not matched to a gene: 4. This chain's CDR3 is CASSLTGGFSGELFF. CDR3 DNA sequence: TGTGCCAGCAGTTTGACAGGGGGCTTTTCCGGGGAGCTGTTTTTT.

This clone was observed a single time. The chain links TRBV27 to TRBJ2-7; 11 bases map to TRBD2. The germline gives CDR1 MNHEY, CDR2 SMNVEV (reference sequence). The CDR3 sequence is 15 residues long. Losses at the gene ends were 5 bases for V and 6 bases for J; bases not matched to a gene: 9. The CDR3 nucleotides read TGTGCCAGCAGTCGAACTAGCGGGAGTAGGTCCGAGCAGTACTTC. Translation gives CASSRTSGSRSEQYF.

This chain links TRBV6-2 or TRBV6-3 with TRBJ2-1; 12 positions match TRBD2. This CDR3 has 17 amino acids. Germline loops: CDR1 MNHEY, CDR2 SVGEGT. V lost 4 bases, J lost 5 bases, and 9 bases stayed unmatched. DNA for the CDR3: TGTGCCAGCAGTTTTGGTCTAGCGGGAGGGCCTCACAATGAGCAGTTCTTC. Translation: CASSFGLAGGPHNEQFF.